The clone carrying this T cell receptor beta chain appeared a few times. What it binds is not known. The data stem from a study of T cells in Graves' hyperthyroidism and ophthalmopathy. Background on the study: Peripheral blood was acquired at first diagnosis, ahead of any therapy whatsoever. Findings of the study overall: In blood, most of the thyroid clonotypes expanded above 0.001 were also present.

Stable hyperthyroidism: no ophthalmopathy progression over 18 months of follow-up. RNA transcripts yielded amplified TCR beta CDR3 regions. Initially, a first-round RT-PCR of the TCR CDR3 employed the HTBI primer set. TCRdb ran MiXCR on the multiplex PCR reads and lists one entry per CDR3 protein. The repertoire includes fewer than 550,000 distinct CDR3 sequences, about 15% of them detected once, and roughly 7.7% sits in the top ten. Deletions cut 0 bases from V and 8 bases from J, with 22 bases between. Germline lookup yields CDR1 MGHRA and CDR2 YSYEKL. The CDR3 runs 17 residues. The TCR originated in a woman aged 18-29 years with Graves' hyperthyroidism. The sample comprised blood. The rearrangement uses TRBV4-1 and TRBJ1-2; no reliable D call. CDR3 residues: CASSQDPGSRRRGGYTF. The CDR3 bases are TGCGCCAGCAGCCAAGATCCTGGTTCCCGTCGGCGGGGAGGCTACACCTTC.